This entry is about one T cell receptor beta chain. Its antigen is as yet unknown. This CDR3 has 11 amino acids. The ends were cut back, 1 base at V and 7 bases at J, with 4 bases in the middle. Looked up from germline, CDR1 is DFQATT and CDR2 is SNEGSKA (reference sequence). This sample is part of a study of T cell repertoires in cytomegalovirus infection. The study, taken as a whole, reports: HLA-C-restricted CMV clonotypes gave the most frequent clonotype in two of eight donors.

From the reads, TCRdb called clonotypes with MiXCR, one entry per CDR3 protein. This sample has 370,000 or so distinct CDR3 sequences; 34% occur once, and the top ten carry approximately 13%. The V call is TRBV20-1, the J call TRBJ1-4; D ambiguous. The source of this sequence is a human donor in good health (CMV status not recorded). Some clones in this sample may be carry-over from other donors' samples. The sequencing used cultured PBMCs, collected from culture after CMV antigen stimulation. As DNA, the CDR3 is TGCAGTGCTAGAGTGGGTGAAAAACTGTTTTTT. It specifies CSARVGEKLFF.